The next 32 T cell receptor beta chains were all read from a single sample in a study of cytomegalovirus exposure and HLA in healthy donors. The PCR contained 60 Vbeta and 13 Jbeta primers. Sequencing used immunoSEQ multiplex PCR; TCRdb keeps in-frame clones, though not all of them. The sample has fewer than 200,000 clones; approximately 80% are singletons. Sequencing used PBMCs. The receptors originated from a man aged 35-49 years in good health and CMV-seropositive.

The V and J genes are TRBV5-4 and TRBJ1-4; maybe TRBD1 (5 bases). The V gene's germline CDR1 is SGHNT and CDR2 YYREEE (reference sequence). Between the trimmed V and J ends, which lost 5 bases and 0 bases, there was a span of 14 bases. The CDR3 is made up of 16 amino acids. Here the CDR3 reads CASSTSRDPTNEKLFF. CDR3 nucleotide sequence: TGTGCCAGCAGTACCTCCAGGGATCCAACTAATGAAAAACTGTTTTTT.

This clone is a singleton in its sample. This sequence joins TRBV6-5 and TRBJ1-2, with D possibly matching TRBD1 (6 bases). This CDR3 spans 13 amino acids. V shed 6 bases and J shed 2 bases, with 10 bases lying between them. CDR1 and CDR2 (germline): MNHEY, SVGAGI. This CDR3 reads CASSHDRNYGYTF. Here the CDR3 DNA reads TGTGCCAGCAGCCACGACAGGAACTATGGCTACACCTTC.

This chain connects TRBV5-1 to TRBJ1-3, with D maybe TRBD1 (5 bases). V dropped 3 bases and J dropped 0 bases, with 16 bases sitting between them. This CDR3 spans 17 amino acids. Germline-derived CDR1 and CDR2 are SGHRS and YFSETQ. The CDR3 DNA sequence: TGCGCCAGCAGCTCCCATCCACTACAGGTCTCTGGAAACACCATATATTTT. This sequence encodes CASSSHPLQVSGNTIYF.

The chain combines TRBV5-4 with TRBJ2-5; 7 bases are shared with TRBD1. The J call may not be correct, given that the DNA end is closer to TRBJ2-7. The germline CDR1 and CDR2 sequences are SGHNT and YYREEE (reference sequence). The CDR3 runs to 15 residues. The CDR3 loop reads CASSPQGVLSYEQYF. Written as DNA, the CDR3 is TGTGCCAGCAGCCCCCAGGGGGTCTTATCCTACGAGCAGTACTTC.

V gene TRBV4-2 combines with J gene TRBJ1-2; 8 bases align to TRBD1. The CDR3 spans 16 residues. The ends lost 4 bases at V and 3 bases at J; junction bases unmatched: 10. The germline CDR1 and CDR2 sequences are LGHNA and YNFKEQ. The CDR3 coding sequence is TGTGCCAGCAGCCTTTCGGAATACAGGGGGGACTATGGCTACACCTTC. This translates into CASSLSEYRGDYGYTF.

This chain uses TRBV19 with TRBJ2-6, with D hard to call. The CDR3 has 15 residues. Per the germline V gene, CDR1 is LNHDA and CDR2 is SQIVND (reference sequence). Trimming stripped 1 base from V and 2 bases from J, with 6 bases between. The CDR3 nucleotides read TGTGCCAGTAGTATAGTAGTAACTGGGGCCAACGTCCTGACTTTC. Its translation: CASSIVVTGANVLTF.

The V call is TRBV7-3, the J call TRBJ1-1, with a possible D match to TRBD1 (6 bases). CDR1 SGHTA and CDR2 FQGTGA come from the germline V gene. CDR3 size: 17 residues. With 5 bases removed from V and 1 base from J, the gap between germline ends came to 20 bases. The CDR3 is CASSQGPPGHSNTEAFF. CDR3 coding DNA: TGTGCCAGCAGCCAAGGGCCTCCGGGACACTCGAACACTGAAGCTTTCTTT.

The chain's CDR3 is CASSARGGPRETQYF. CDR3 sequence (DNA): TGTGCCAGCAGTGCCCGGGGGGGCCCGCGAGAGACCCAGTACTTC. V usage is TRBV27 and J usage is TRBJ2-5; TRBD2 agrees at 8 bases. The CDR3 is made up of 15 amino acids. Germline V gene sequence: CDR1 MNHEY, CDR2 SMNVEV (reference sequence). V lost 5 bases to trimming and J lost 4 bases; unmatched junction nucleotides: 9.

The chain has TRBV10-3 and TRBJ2-1, with TRBD2 matching 11 bases. Germline CDR1 and CDR2: ENHRY and SYGVKD. The ends lost 3 bases at V and 4 bases at J; junction bases unmatched: 5. CDR3 length: 16 amino acids. The CDR3 region is CAISETGTSGYNEQFF. CDR3 nucleotide sequence: TGTGCCATCAGTGAAACCGGGACTAGCGGTTACAATGAGCAGTTCTTC.

The rearrangement links TRBV11-3 to TRBJ2-7; 9 nucleotides align to TRBD1. The germline gives CDR1 SGHNT, CDR2 YENEEA. Trimming cost V 5 bases and J 3 bases; bases outside gene matches: 17. This CDR3 is 18 amino acids long. CDR3 DNA: TGTGCCAGCAGCCCATGGGGGACAGGGTGGTTTTTGGACTACGAGCAGTACTTC. Amino acids: CASSPWGTGWFLDYEQYF.

The rearrangement links TRBV5-6 to TRBJ2-5; no clear D. The CDR3 extends over 13 amino acids. Germline CDR1 reads SGHDT; CDR2 reads YYEEEE. Trimming removed 0 bases from V and 4 bases from J, with 7 bases in between. The CDR3 region is CASSLASGETQYF. Here the CDR3 DNA reads TGTGCCAGCAGCTTGGCCTCGGGAGAGACCCAGTACTTC.

This chain connects TRBV7-8 to TRBJ2-7, with 8 bases lining up with TRBD2. Trimming at V came to 5 bases and at J to 2 bases, leaving 8 bases not matched to a gene. The CDR3 contains 15 residues. Germline CDR1 reads SGHVS; CDR2 reads FQNEAQ. The CDR3 here is CASSPTSGGPYEQYF. For the CDR3, the DNA is TGTGCCAGCAGCCCTACTAGCGGTGGTCCCTACGAGCAGTACTTC.

This clone has only one observation. The chain is built from TRBV5-4 and TRBJ2-7; TRBD2 agrees at 7 bases. The CDR3 extends over 15 amino acids. The V and J ends lost 4 bases and 7 bases, in that order; junction bases with no gene match: 14. The germline CDR1 and CDR2 sequences are SGHNT and YYREEE (reference sequence). CDR3 loop: CASSLYPGTTHEQYF. The CDR3 DNA is TGTGCCAGCAGCCTCTACCCCGGGACTACCCATGAGCAGTACTTC.

This clone showed up just a few times. This sequence joins TRBV19 and TRBJ2-1; 8 bases align to TRBD2. This CDR3 is built from 15 residues. Trimming at V came to 5 bases and at J to 4 bases, leaving 7 bases not matched to a gene. Germline V gene data show CDR1 as LNHDA and CDR2 as SQIVND (reference sequence). The CDR3 coding sequence is TGTGCCAGTAGTCAGAGGGCTAGCGGGTACAATGAGCAGTTCTTC. It specifies CASSQRASGYNEQFF.

The genes are TRBV15 and TRBJ2-3; 9 bases map to TRBD1. The CDR3 extends over 18 amino acids. Looked up from germline, CDR1 is LNHNV and CDR2 is YYDKDF (reference sequence). V was clipped by 1 base and J by 1 base; unmatched bases: 9. The CDR3 sequence: CATSRGQGVGGGTDTQYF. CDR3 in DNA: TGTGCCACCAGCAGAGGACAGGGGGTCGGGGGTGGCACAGATACGCAGTATTTT. The variable domain in full, completed from reference TRBV15 and TRBJ2-3, reads DAMVIQNPRYQVTQFGKPVTLSCSQTLNHNVMYWYQQKSSQAPKLLFHYYDKDFNNEADTPDNFQSRRPNTSFCFLDIRSPGLGDTAMYLCATSRGQGVGGGTDTQYFGPGTRLTVL.

The gene calls are TRBV6-5 and TRBJ1-1, with D tentatively TRBD1 (5 bases). The CDR3 contains 15 residues. Germline lookup yields CDR1 MNHEY and CDR2 SVGAGI. V was cut by 0 bases and J by 2 bases, with 10 bases left in between. CDR3 protein: CASSYSNRPNTEAFF. CDR3 sequence (DNA): TGTGCCAGCAGTTACTCGAACAGGCCAAACACTGAAGCTTTCTTT.

The J gene is TRBJ2-3, the V gene TRBV30; TRBD2 matches at 9 bases. V lost 2 bases, J lost 4 bases, and 4 bases stayed unmatched. The CDR3 sequence is 14 residues long. CDR1 is GTSNPN, CDR2 SVGIG, per germline (reference sequence). The CDR3 DNA reads TGTGCCTGGAGTACGCGGGAGGGCCCAGATACGCAGTATTTT. It translates to CAWSTREGPDTQYF.

This clone was seen a single time. The V gene is TRBV28, the J gene TRBJ1-3; 9 nucleotides agree with TRBD1. CDR3 length: 13 amino acids. The V and J ends lost 5 bases and 7 bases, in that order; junction bases with no gene match: 3. Germline-derived CDR1 and CDR2 are MDHEN and SYDVKM. The CDR3 here is CASSEGQGNTIYF. The CDR3 region has the DNA TGTGCCAGCAGTGAGGGACAGGGTAACACCATATATTTT.

The chain is built from TRBV28 and TRBJ2-7, with 12 bases that match TRBD1. Germline assignment: CDR1 MDHEN and CDR2 SYDVKM. V shed 3 bases, J shed 7 bases, and the junction held 4 bases outside the gene matches. The CDR3 is made up of 14 amino acids. CDR3 in amino acids: CASSFGTGGGEQYF. For the CDR3, the DNA is TGTGCCAGCAGTTTCGGGACAGGGGGCGGTGAGCAGTACTTC.

This rearrangement joins TRBV18 to TRBJ1-1; a possible D gene is TRBD1 (5 bases). The CDR3 runs to 13 residues. Per germline, CDR1 KGHSH and CDR2 LQKENI. V gave up 5 bases and J gave up 3 bases, with 10 bases separating them. Here the CDR3 DNA reads TGTGCCAGCTCAGGGGCCGAGGACACTGAAGCTTTCTTT. It yields the protein CASSGAEDTEAFF.

The genes are TRBV5-1 and TRBJ2-3, with a possible D match to TRBD1 (6 bases). The V end lost 5 bases, the J end lost 2 bases, and 12 bases lay between the germline ends. The CDR3 contains 14 residues. CDR1 SGHRS and CDR2 YFSETQ come from the germline V gene. CDR3 in amino acids: CASRAGQITDTQYF. The CDR3 DNA is TGCGCCAGCAGGGCCGGACAGATCACAGATACGCAGTATTTT.

This rearrangement joins TRBV2 to TRBJ2-5; the match to TRBD1 covers 9 bases. V shed 7 bases, J shed 1 base, and the junction held 10 bases outside the gene matches. The CDR3 covers 16 residues. CDR1 is SNHLY and CDR2 is FYNNEI in the germline V gene. CDR3 in amino acids: CASTREPGQGQETQYF. The CDR3 nucleotides are TGTGCCAGCACTAGGGAACCGGGACAGGGCCAAGAGACCCAGTACTTC.

The V gene is TRBV6-5, the J gene TRBJ2-1; TRBD1 matches 9 bases. CDR3 length: 15 residues. CDR1 MNHEY and CDR2 SVGAGI come from the germline V gene. J was trimmed by 7 bases and V by 0 bases; bases with no gene match: 4. Written as DNA, the CDR3 is TGTGCCAGCAGTTACTCCGGGACAGGGTTTAATGAGCAGTTCTTC. Encoded protein: CASSYSGTGFNEQFF.

V is TRBV28 and J is TRBJ2-7; a possible D gene is TRBD2 (5 bases). The V and J ends lost 2 bases and 5 bases respectively, with 13 bases between them. The germline gives CDR1 MDHEN, CDR2 SYDVKM. The CDR3 is 14 amino acids. CDR3 coding DNA: TGTGCCAGCAGTTTAATAACTAGGTCGGACGAGCAGTACTTC. Amino acids: CASSLITRSDEQYF.

This clone was counted once. This sequence joins TRBV9 and TRBJ2-3; D not certain. The length of the CDR3 is 14 residues. Trimming removed 0 bases at V and 1 base at J, with 6 bases between. From germline, CDR1 is SGDLS and CDR2 YYNGEE. The CDR3 reads CASSVAQGTDTQYF. The CDR3 region has the DNA TGTGCCAGCAGCGTAGCTCAGGGCACAGATACGCAGTATTTT.

The gene calls are TRBV7-2 and TRBJ1-1; 7 nucleotides align to TRBD1. The CDR3 loop spans 11 amino acids. From germline, CDR1 is SGHTA and CDR2 FQGNSA. V lost 10 bases to trimming and J lost 7 bases; unmatched junction nucleotides: 6. The CDR3 nucleotides are TGTGCCACCACGACAGGGAGTGAAGCTTTCTTT. It yields the protein CATTTGSEAFF.

The chain links TRBV19 to TRBJ1-2; 12 positions agree with TRBD1. Trimming removed 6 bases from V and 3 bases from J; junction bases left unmatched: 8. CDR3 length equals 16 residues. Germline loops: CDR1 LNHDA, CDR2 SQIVND (reference sequence). The CDR3 bases are TGTGCCAGTAGCCTGGGATGGGACAGGGGGCACTATGGCTACACCTTC. Amino acids: CASSLGWDRGHYGYTF.

The chain joins TRBV6-6 to TRBJ2-7; the match to TRBD1 covers 8 bases. J lost 4 bases, V lost 4 bases, and 6 bases had no gene match. The CDR3 covers 14 residues. The V gene's germline CDR1 is MNHNY and CDR2 SVGAGI (reference sequence). The DNA for the CDR3 is TGTGCCAGCAGTTTACAGGGGGGAATGTACGAGCAGTACTTC. It specifies CASSLQGGMYEQYF.

This clone showed up just once. This rearrangement joins TRBV6-4 to TRBJ2-5, with 11 bases aligning to TRBD2. The J call may not be correct, given that the DNA end is closer to TRBJ2-7. CDR1 and CDR2 (germline): MRHNA, SNTAGT. The CDR3 is 16 amino acids. CDR3 sequence reads: CASSTNSGRVSYEQYF. CDR3 nucleotide sequence: TGTGCCAGCAGTACCAATAGCGGGAGGGTGTCCTACGAGCAGTACTTC.

This rearrangement joins TRBV5-4 to TRBJ2-7; 12 bases line up with TRBD1. The CDR3 covers 15 residues. V gave up 4 bases and J gave up 1 base; unmatched junction bases: 3. The germline V gene has CDR1 SGHNT and CDR2 YYREEE (reference sequence). The CDR3 nucleotides are TGTGCCAGCAGCGTGGGACAGGGGGCTTCCTACGAGCAGTACTTC. Its protein is CASSVGQGASYEQYF. The full variable domain, in which reference TRBV5-4 and TRBJ2-7 provide the parts outside the CDR3, is ETGVTQSPTHLIKTRGQQVTLRCSSQSGHNTVSWYQQALGQGPQFIFQYYREEENGRGNFPPRFSGLQFPNYSSELNVNALELDDSALYLCASSVGQGASYEQYFGPGTRLTVT.

The gene calls are TRBV7-9 and TRBJ2-5, with D maybe TRBD2 (5 bases). Germline V gene data show CDR1 as SEHNR and CDR2 as FQNEAQ (reference sequence). The CDR3 runs 13 residues. The germline V and J ends were trimmed by 3 bases and 5 bases, with 10 bases remaining between them. The CDR3 bases are TGTGCCAGCAGCTTTGGAGGAGGTGAGACCCAGTACTTC. This translates into CASSFGGGETQYF.

J is TRBJ2-3 and V is TRBV2; 7 bases match TRBD1. The length of the CDR3 is 14 residues. J lost 4 bases, V lost 7 bases, and 8 bases had no gene match. Germline CDR1 SNHLY, CDR2 FYNNEI. CDR3 in DNA: TGTGCCAGCAAAACGGACAGGACGCCAGATACGCAGTATTTT. It yields the protein CASKTDRTPDTQYF. Supplemented by reference TRBV2 and TRBJ2-3, the full variable domain reads EPEVTQTPSHQVTQMGQEVILRCVPISNHLYFYWYRQILGQKVEFLVSFYNNEISEKSEIFDDQFSVERPDGSNFTLKIRSTKLEDSAMYFCASKTDRTPDTQYFGPGTRLTVL.